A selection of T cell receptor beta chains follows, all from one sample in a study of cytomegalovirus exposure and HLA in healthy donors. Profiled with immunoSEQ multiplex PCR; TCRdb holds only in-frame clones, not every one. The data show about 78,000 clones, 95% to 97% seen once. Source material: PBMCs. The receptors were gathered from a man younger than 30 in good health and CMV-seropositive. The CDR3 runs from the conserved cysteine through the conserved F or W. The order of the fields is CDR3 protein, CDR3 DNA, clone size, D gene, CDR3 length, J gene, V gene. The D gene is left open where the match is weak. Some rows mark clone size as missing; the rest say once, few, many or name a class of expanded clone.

CDR3: CASSLSAGVSWETQYF
DNA: TGTGCCAGCAGCCTCTCAGCGGGAGTCTCGTGGGAGACCCAGTACTTC
size: .
D: TRBD2
length: 16
J: TRBJ2-5
V: TRBV11-2

CDR3: CASSGPGQGVYGYTF
DNA: TGTGCCAGCAGTGGTCCGGGACAGGGTGTCTATGGCTACACCTTC
size: .
D: TRBD1
length: 15
J: TRBJ1-2
V: TRBV25-1

CDR3: CASSVNPAVVYEQYF
DNA: TGTGCCAGCAGCGTAAATCCAGCGGTCGTCTACGAGCAGTACTTC
size: .
D: .
length: 15
J: TRBJ2-7
V: TRBV9

CDR3: CASSPPSHRGTSVHLRAPYEQYF
DNA: TGTGCCAGCTCACCCCCATCACACCGCGGGACTAGCGTACACTTGAGGGCCCCCTACGAGCAGTACTTC
size: .
D: TRBD2
length: 23
J: TRBJ2-7
V: TRBV18

CDR3: CASSYLLGRNTEAFF
DNA: TGTGCCAGCAGTTACCTCCTTGGGCGGAACACTGAAGCTTTCTTT
size: .
D: .
length: 15
J: TRBJ1-1
V: TRBV6-5

CDR3: CASSLDGYGYTF
DNA: TGCGCCAGCAGCTTGGACGGGTATGGCTACACCTTC
size: few
D: .
length: 12
J: TRBJ1-2
V: TRBV5-1

CDR3: CASEPEGQANTDTQYF
DNA: TGTGCCAGCGAACCTGAGGGACAGGCAAACACAGATACGCAGTATTTT
size: once
D: TRBD1
length: 16
J: TRBJ2-3
V: TRBV5-4

CDR3: CASSFRDSRNTIYF
DNA: TGTGCCAGCAGTTTCCGGGACAGCCGAAACACCATATATTTT
size: once
D: TRBD1
length: 14
J: TRBJ1-3
V: TRBV2

CDR3: CASSSVGQSMDEQYF
DNA: TGTGCCAGCAGTTCCGTCGGACAGTCTATGGACGAGCAGTACTTC
size: .
D: .
length: 15
J: TRBJ2-7
V: TRBV28

CDR3: CASSPPNQPQHF
DNA: TGTGCCAGCAGTCCCCCGAATCAGCCCCAGCATTTT
size: .
D: .
length: 12
J: TRBJ1-5
V: TRBV28